The rows below give T cell receptor beta chains drawn from one sample of a study of CXCR3-negative and CXCR3-positive naive CD8 T cells. TCRdb re-called the 5' RACE reads, yielding one record per CDR3 amino acid sequence without DNA. This sample's clone table lists 130,000 to 150,000 distinct CDR3 sequences. Sequences were obtained from naive CXCR3+ CD8+ T cells from blood. These receptors were collected from a human donor in good health. Some clones in this sample may be carry-over from other donors' samples. Both conserved end residues are part of each CDR3.

v_gene	j_gene	CDR3aa
TRBV23-1	TRBJ1-1	CASSQLPHGVFCTEAFF
TRBV11-2	TRBJ2-7	CASSPPQGEVGEQYF
TRBV20-1	TRBJ2-1	CSARGYSGGEAIYNEQFF
TRBV13	TRBJ2-7	CASSPGTGGEQYF
TRBV7-9	TRBJ1-1	CASRAGTGVPEAFF
TRBV19	TRBJ1-6	CASSETGDNSPLHF
TRBV7-9	TRBJ1-1	CASSLTTGRIITEAFF
TRBV29-1	TRBJ2-1	CSVVWGHRASYNEQFF
TRBV28	TRBJ1-1	CASSFSRYAFF
TRBV5-1	TRBJ1-2	CASSTDSDYGYTF
TRBV30	TRBJ1-1	CAWSVMANTEAFF
TRBV29-1	TRBJ2-7	CSVRTGGLAVTYEQYF
TRBV20-1	TRBJ2-3	CSARDPLLAGGTDTQYF
TRBV29-1	TRBJ2-5	CSVPSQETQYF
TRBV4-3	TRBJ1-2	CASSQEPRTGGEGGYTF
TRBV7-2	TRBJ2-5	CASSVGTGWGQETQYF